This is a list of T cell receptor beta chains from one sample in a study of PD-L1 blockade in urothelial cancer. Sequenced by immunoSEQ multiplex PCR; TCRdb stores in-frame clones only, minus some. The sample comprises 70,000 to 75,000 clones, roughly 88% of which are singletons, and under 6% rests with the top ten. Sequencing was performed on PBMCs, taken around atezolizumab (anti-PD-L1) treatment. The receptors here all came from a man in his 70s with urothelial cancer. The CDR3 runs from the conserved cysteine through the conserved F or W. The order of the fields is J gene, D gene, clone size, V gene, CDR3 protein, CDR3 DNA. D genes are given only for firm matches. Expanded clones get a size class; other rows say once, few or many, or leave the size out.

TRBJ2-1 TRBD1 . TRBV7-8 CASSLGDRVGQFF TGTGCCAGCAGCTTGGGGGACAGGGTAGGGCAGTTCTTC
TRBJ2-7 TRBD2 . TRBV7-2 CASSLAASGHLKGSYEQYF TGTGCCAGCAGCTTAGCGGCTAGCGGGCACCTAAAGGGCTCCTACGAGCAGTACTTC
TRBJ2-3 TRBD2 . TRBV4-2 CASSQGTSGTTDTQYF TGTGCCAGCAGCCAAGGGACTAGCGGCACCACAGATACGCAGTATTTT
TRBJ2-5 TRBD1 . TRBV2 CASARQGIETQYF TGTGCCAGCGCGAGACAGGGGATAGAGACCCAGTACTTC
TRBJ2-2 . . TRBV7-9 CASSPHPGPNTGELFF TGTGCCAGCAGCCCCCACCCGGGTCCGAACACCGGGGAGCTGTTTTTT
TRBJ2-1 TRBD1 . TRBV2 CASSEYKGAVNEQFF TGTGCCAGCAGTGAATATAAGGGGGCAGTCAATGAGCAGTTCTTC
TRBJ1-1 TRBD1 few TRBV29-1 CSVLRDRDTEAFF TGCAGCGTTCTCCGGGACAGGGACACTGAAGCTTTCTTT
TRBJ2-4 TRBD2 . TRBV9 CASSLGTSGRGNIQYF TGTGCCAGCAGCTTGGGGACTAGCGGGAGGGGAAACATTCAGTACTTC
TRBJ2-4 TRBD2 . TRBV18 CASSAGRRERDPYIQYF TGTGCCAGCTCAGCTGGGCGGCGGGAGCGGGACCCATACATTCAGTACTTC
TRBJ1-2 TRBD1 few TRBV7-8 CASSKGQGIYGYTF TGTGCCAGCAGCAAAGGACAGGGTATCTATGGCTACACCTTC
TRBJ1-2 . . TRBV2 CASSEIGSLYGYTF TGTGCCAGCAGTGAAATCGGGTCCCTCTATGGCTACACCTTC
TRBJ2-2 . . TRBV25-1 CASSESGRGNTGELFF TGTGCCAGCAGTGAATCGGGCAGGGGGAACACCGGGGAGCTGTTTTTT
TRBJ1-1 . . TRBV5-1 CASSSPGGTEAFF TGCGCCAGCAGCTCCCCCGGTGGCACTGAAGCTTTCTTT
TRBJ2-3 . . TRBV15 CATSRDPGSGVDTQYF TGTGCCACCAGCAGAGATCCTGGTTCGGGGGTAGATACGCAGTATTTT
TRBJ2-5 . . TRBV7-2 CASSRGGETQYF TGTGCCAGCAGCAGGGGTGGCGAGACCCAGTACTTC
TRBJ2-3 . once TRBV12-5 CASGAWGGPTDTQYF TGTGCTAGTGGTGCCTGGGGCGGACCCACAGATACGCAGTATTTT
TRBJ2-5 TRBD2 . TRBV5-1 CASSFREGLLETQYF TGCGCCAGCAGCTTCCGGGAGGGCCTCCTGGAGACCCAGTACTTC
TRBJ2-2 . . TRBV28 CASRGDLGAAGELFF TGTGCCAGCAGGGGGGACCTGGGGGCCGCCGGGGAGCTGTTTTTT
TRBJ2-7 . . TRBV27 CASSFGAGTYEQYF TGTGCCAGCAGTTTTGGGGCTGGAACCTACGAGCAGTACTTC
TRBJ2-7 TRBD2 . TRBV14 CASSPSGGAKQYF TGTGCCAGCAGCCCTTCGGGGGGGGCCAAGCAGTACTTC
TRBJ2-7 TRBD1 . TRBV2 CASSNRGFLPEQYF TGTGCCAGCTCTAACAGGGGTTTTTTGCCAGAGCAGTACTTC
TRBJ2-5 TRBD1 . TRBV30 CAWSAGQGQGETQYF TGTGCCTGGAGTGCCGGACAGGGGCAGGGGGAGACCCAGTACTTC
TRBJ2-5 TRBD1 . TRBV5-4 CALARDSKETQYF TGTGCCCTCGCGAGGGACAGCAAAGAGACCCAGTACTTC
TRBJ2-3 TRBD2 . TRBV11-2 CASSRSGLGWTDTQYF TGTGCCAGCAGCCGATCTGGACTAGGTTGGACAGATACGCAGTATTTT
TRBJ2-1 . . TRBV6-1 CASRSFNEQFF TGTGCCAGCCGGAGCTTTAATGAGCAGTTCTTC
TRBJ2-7 . . TRBV19 CASRNEVAGRHEQYF TGTGCCAGTAGAAATGAGGTGGCAGGGCGGCACGAGCAGTACTTC
TRBJ2-7 TRBD1 . TRBV5-8 CASSPGTGSLEQYF TGTGCCAGCAGCCCCGGGACAGGGTCCCTCGAGCAGTACTTC
TRBJ1-5 . . TRBV12-5 CASGWRVGGSNQPQHF TGTGCTAGTGGTTGGAGGGTCGGAGGCAGCAATCAGCCCCAGCATTTT
TRBJ2-7 TRBD2 . TRBV28 CASSYHGGGGEQYF TGTGCCAGCAGTTATCACGGGGGGGGTGGGGAGCAGTACTTC
TRBJ2-7 . . TRBV5-1 CASSLGHGVYEQYF TGCGCCAGCAGCTTGGGGCACGGGGTCTACGAGCAGTACTTC
TRBJ2-1 TRBD2 . TRBV6-1 CASTRLAGEANEQFF TGTGCCAGCACCCGACTAGCGGGAGAGGCAAATGAGCAGTTCTTC
TRBJ1-3 TRBD1 . TRBV6-1 CASRSGGSGNTIYF TGTGCCAGCAGATCAGGGGGCTCTGGAAACACCATATATTTT
TRBJ1-4 TRBD1 . TRBV19 CASSSRGLGEKLFF TGTGCCAGTAGTTCCAGGGGGCTGGGTGAAAAACTGTTTTTT
TRBJ1-5 . . TRBV19 CASSIMRSGRFASQPQHF TGTGCCAGTAGTATAATGAGAAGCGGACGTTTCGCGAGTCAGCCCCAGCATTTT
TRBJ2-5 . . TRBV5-4 CASSLGWQGQQTQYF TGTGCCAGCAGCTTGGGGTGGCAGGGTCAACAGACCCAGTACTTC
TRBJ2-7 TRBD1 . TRBV28 CATLRDRATYEQYF TGTGCCACCCTCCGGGACAGGGCGACCTACGAGCAGTACTTC
TRBJ2-2 TRBD2 . TRBV11-2 CATGRGGFVPGGELFF TGTGCTACCGGGCGGGGGGGATTTGTTCCAGGAGGGGAGCTGTTTTTT
TRBJ2-3 . . TRBV5-1 CASSLGFGDTQYF TGCGCCAGCAGCTTGGGGTTCGGAGATACGCAGTATTTT
TRBJ2-5 . . TRBV5-5 CASSLDPERRETQYF TGTGCCAGCAGCTTGGACCCAGAGAGGCGAGAGACCCAGTACTTC
TRBJ1-3 . . TRBV18 CASSPGADASGNTIYF TGTGCCAGCTCACCAGGGGCAGACGCCTCTGGAAACACCATATATTTT
TRBJ2-2 . . TRBV29-1 CSVGGGKNTGELFF TGCAGCGTTGGAGGGGGAAAGAACACCGGGGAGCTGTTTTTT
TRBJ2-1 TRBD2 . TRBV14 CASSRRRSGANEQFF TGTGCCAGCAGCCGGAGAAGGAGCGGGGCCAATGAGCAGTTCTTC
TRBJ1-5 TRBD1 . TRBV15 CATSRGTGGGGNQPQHF TGTGCCACCAGCAGGGGGACAGGGGGCGGAGGCAATCAGCCCCAGCATTTT
TRBJ2-2 TRBD1 . TRBV10-1 CASPSRGPTGELFF TGCGCCAGCCCTAGCAGGGGGCCGACCGGGGAGCTGTTTTTT
TRBJ1-2 . few TRBV29-1 CSVERRPHGYTF TGCAGCGTTGAGCGGCGGCCACATGGCTACACCTTC
TRBJ1-3 . . TRBV5-6 CASSGGSLSGNTIYF TGTGCCAGCAGCGGAGGCAGCCTCTCTGGAAACACCATATATTTT
TRBJ2-7 . . TRBV5-4 CASSLGQNYEQYF TGTGCCAGCAGCTTGGGTCAGAACTACGAGCAGTACTTC
TRBJ2-2 TRBD2 . TRBV14 CASSGWLAGGYTGELFF TGTGCCAGCAGCGGCTGGCTAGCGGGAGGGTACACCGGGGAGCTGTTTTTT
TRBJ1-2 TRBD1 . TRBV18 CASSPGDRPLGYTF TGTGCCAGCTCACCGGGGGACAGACCTCTGGGCTACACCTTC
TRBJ2-5 TRBD2 once TRBV7-9 CASSSSNTSGGTQETQYF TGTGCCAGCAGCTCCTCTAATACTAGCGGAGGCACACAAGAGACCCAGTACTTC
TRBJ1-2 TRBD1 few TRBV6-1 CARTGLYYGYTF TGTGCCAGGACAGGGTTGTACTATGGCTACACCTTC
TRBJ1-2 . . TRBV27 CASSLAGRYGYTF TGTGCCAGCAGTTTAGCAGGGCGCTATGGCTACACCTTC